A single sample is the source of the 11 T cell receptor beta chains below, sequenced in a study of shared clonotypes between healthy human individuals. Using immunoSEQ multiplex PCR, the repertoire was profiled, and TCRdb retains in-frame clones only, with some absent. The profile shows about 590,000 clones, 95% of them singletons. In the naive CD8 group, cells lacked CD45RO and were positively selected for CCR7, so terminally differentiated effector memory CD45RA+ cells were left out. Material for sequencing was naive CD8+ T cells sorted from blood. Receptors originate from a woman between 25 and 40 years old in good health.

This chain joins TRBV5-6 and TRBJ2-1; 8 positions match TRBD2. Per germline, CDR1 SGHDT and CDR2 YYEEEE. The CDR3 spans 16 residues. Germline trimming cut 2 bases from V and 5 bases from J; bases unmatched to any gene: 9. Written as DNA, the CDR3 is TGTGCCAGCAGCTTAAAGCGGGAGCGCCTCAACAATGAGCAGTTCTTC. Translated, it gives CASSLKRERLNNEQFF.

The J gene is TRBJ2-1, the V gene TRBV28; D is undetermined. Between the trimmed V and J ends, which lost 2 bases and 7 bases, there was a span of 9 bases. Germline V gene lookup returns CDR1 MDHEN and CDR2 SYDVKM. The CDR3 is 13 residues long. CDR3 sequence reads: CASSLGLDNEQFF. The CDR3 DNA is TGTGCCAGCAGTTTAGGTTTAGATAATGAGCAGTTCTTC.

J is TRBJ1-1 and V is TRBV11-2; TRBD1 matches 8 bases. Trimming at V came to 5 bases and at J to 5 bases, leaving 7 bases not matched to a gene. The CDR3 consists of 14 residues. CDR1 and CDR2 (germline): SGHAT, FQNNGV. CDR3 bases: TGTGCCAGCAGCCTACGACAGGGGTTAACTGAAGCTTTCTTT. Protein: CASSLRQGLTEAFF.

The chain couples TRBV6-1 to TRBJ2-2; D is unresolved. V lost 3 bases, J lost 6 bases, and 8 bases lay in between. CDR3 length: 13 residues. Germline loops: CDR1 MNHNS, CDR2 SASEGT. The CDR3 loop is CASSDLAPGELFF. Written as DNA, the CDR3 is TGTGCCAGCAGTGATTTAGCCCCCGGGGAGCTGTTTTTT.

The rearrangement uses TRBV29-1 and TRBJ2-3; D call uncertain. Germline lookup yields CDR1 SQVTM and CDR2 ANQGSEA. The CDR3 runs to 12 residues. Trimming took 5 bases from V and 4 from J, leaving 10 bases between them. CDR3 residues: CSVRQPPDTQYF. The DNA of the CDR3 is TGCAGCGTTCGTCAACCGCCAGATACGCAGTATTTT.

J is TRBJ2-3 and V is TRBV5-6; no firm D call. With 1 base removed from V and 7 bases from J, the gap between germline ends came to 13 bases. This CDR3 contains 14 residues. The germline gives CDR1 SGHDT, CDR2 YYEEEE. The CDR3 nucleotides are TGTGCCAGCAGCTTGTGGTTTGGGCAGAATACGCAGTATTTT. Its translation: CASSLWFGQNTQYF.

The CDR3 sequence: CASSYTGGNEQFF. CDR3 in DNA: TGTGCCAGCAGCTACACAGGGGGCAATGAGCAGTTCTTC. The rearrangement links TRBV7-8 to TRBJ2-1; 8 positions match TRBD1. CDR1 is SGHVS and CDR2 is FQNEAQ in the germline V gene. The junction had 2 bases not matched to a gene; V was cut back by 4 bases and J by 6 bases. The CDR3 is 13 residues long.

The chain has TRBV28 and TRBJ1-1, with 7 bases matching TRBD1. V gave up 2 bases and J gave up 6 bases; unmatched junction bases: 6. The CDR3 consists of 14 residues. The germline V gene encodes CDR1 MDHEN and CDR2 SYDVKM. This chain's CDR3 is CASSLTQGISEAFF. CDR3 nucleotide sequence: TGTGCCAGCAGTTTAACACAGGGGATCTCTGAAGCTTTCTTT.

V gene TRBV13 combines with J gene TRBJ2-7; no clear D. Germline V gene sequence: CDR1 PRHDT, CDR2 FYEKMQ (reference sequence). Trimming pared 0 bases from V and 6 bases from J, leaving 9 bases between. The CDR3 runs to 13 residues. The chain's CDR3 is CASSLGKSSEQYF. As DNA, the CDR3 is TGTGCCAGCAGCTTAGGCAAAAGTAGCGAGCAGTACTTC.

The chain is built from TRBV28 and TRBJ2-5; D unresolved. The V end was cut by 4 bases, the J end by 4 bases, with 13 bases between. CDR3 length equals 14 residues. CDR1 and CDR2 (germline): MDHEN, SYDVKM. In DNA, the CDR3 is TGTGCCAGCAGTTCCAGCTCCGGAGCAGAGACCCAGTACTTC. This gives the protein CASSSSSGAETQYF.

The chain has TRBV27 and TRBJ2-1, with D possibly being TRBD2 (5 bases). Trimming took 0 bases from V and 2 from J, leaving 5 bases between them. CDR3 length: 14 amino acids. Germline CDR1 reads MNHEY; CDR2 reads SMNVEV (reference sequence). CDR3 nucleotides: TGTGCCAGCAGTTTATCGGAGGCCTACAATGAGCAGTTCTTC. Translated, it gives CASSLSEAYNEQFF.